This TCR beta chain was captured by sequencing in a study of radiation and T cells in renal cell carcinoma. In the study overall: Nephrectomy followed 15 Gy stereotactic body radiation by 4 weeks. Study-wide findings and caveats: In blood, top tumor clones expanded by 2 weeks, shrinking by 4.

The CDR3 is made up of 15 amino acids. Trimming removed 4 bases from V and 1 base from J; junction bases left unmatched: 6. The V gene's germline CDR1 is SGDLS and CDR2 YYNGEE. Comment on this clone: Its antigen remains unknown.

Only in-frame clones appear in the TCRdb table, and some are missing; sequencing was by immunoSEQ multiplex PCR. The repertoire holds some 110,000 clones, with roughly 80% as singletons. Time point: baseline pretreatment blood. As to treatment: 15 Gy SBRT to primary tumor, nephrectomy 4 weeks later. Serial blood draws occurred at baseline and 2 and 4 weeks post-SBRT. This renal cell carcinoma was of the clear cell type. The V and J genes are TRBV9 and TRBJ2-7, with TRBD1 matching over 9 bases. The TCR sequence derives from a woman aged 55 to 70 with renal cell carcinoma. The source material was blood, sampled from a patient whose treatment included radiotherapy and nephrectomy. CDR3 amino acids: CASSPGTGSSYEQYF. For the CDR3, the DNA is TGTGCCAGCAGCCCAGGGACAGGGAGTTCCTACGAGCAGTACTTC.